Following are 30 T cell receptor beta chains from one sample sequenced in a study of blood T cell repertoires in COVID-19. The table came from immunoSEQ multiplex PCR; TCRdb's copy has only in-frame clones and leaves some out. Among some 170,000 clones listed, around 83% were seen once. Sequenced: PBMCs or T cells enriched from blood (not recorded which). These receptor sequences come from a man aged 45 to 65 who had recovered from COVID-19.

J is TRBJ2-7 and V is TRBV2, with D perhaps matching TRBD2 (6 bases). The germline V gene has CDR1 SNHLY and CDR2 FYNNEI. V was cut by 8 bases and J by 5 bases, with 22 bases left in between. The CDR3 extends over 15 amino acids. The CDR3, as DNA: TGTGCCAGCGGGGCCGGGAGTCTATTTACCGACGAGCAGTACTTC. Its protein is CASGAGSLFTDEQYF.

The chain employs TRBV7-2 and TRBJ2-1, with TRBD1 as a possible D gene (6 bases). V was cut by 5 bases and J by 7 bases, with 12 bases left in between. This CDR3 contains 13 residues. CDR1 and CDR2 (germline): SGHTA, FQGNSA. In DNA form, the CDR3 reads TGTGCCAGCAGCCCCGAGAGGGGGAATGAGCAGTTCTTC. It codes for CASSPERGNEQFF.

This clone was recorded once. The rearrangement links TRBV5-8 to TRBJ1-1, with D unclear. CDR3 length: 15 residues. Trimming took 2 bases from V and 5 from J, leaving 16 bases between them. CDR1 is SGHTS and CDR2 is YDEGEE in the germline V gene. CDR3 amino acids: CASSLNSGFGTEAFF. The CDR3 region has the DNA TGTGCCAGCAGCTTAAACTCGGGGTTTGGTACTGAAGCTTTCTTT. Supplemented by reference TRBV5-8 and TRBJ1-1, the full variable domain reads EAGVTQSPTHLIKTRGQQATLRCSPISGHTSVYWYQQALGLGLQFLLWYDEGEERNRGNFPPRFSGRQFPNYSSELNVNALELEDSALYLCASSLNSGFGTEAFFGQGTRLTVV.

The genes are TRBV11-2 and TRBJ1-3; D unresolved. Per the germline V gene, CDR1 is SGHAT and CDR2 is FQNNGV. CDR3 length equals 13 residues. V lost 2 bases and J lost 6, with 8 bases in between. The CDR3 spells CASSLFGANTIYF. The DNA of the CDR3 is TGTGCCAGCAGCTTATTCGGTGCAAACACCATATATTTT.

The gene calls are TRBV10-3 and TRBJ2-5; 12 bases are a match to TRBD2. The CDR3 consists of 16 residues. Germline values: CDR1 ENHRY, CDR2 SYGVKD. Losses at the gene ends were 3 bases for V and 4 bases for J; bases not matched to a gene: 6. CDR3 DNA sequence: TGTGCCATCAGTGATGGGCTAGCGGGGGGGCGAGAGACCCAGTACTTC. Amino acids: CAISDGLAGGRETQYF.

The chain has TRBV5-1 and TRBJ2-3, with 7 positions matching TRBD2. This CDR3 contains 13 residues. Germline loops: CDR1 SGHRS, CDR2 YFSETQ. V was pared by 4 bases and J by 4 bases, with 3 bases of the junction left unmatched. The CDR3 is CASSRTSADTQYF. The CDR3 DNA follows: TGCGCCAGCAGCCGGACTAGTGCAGATACGCAGTATTTT.

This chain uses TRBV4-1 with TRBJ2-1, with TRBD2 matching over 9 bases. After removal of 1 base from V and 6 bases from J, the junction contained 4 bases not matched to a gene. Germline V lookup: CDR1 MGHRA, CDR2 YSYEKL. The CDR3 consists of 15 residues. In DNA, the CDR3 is TGCGCCAGCAGCCAAGGACTAGCGGACTTCAATGAGCAGTTCTTC. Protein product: CASSQGLADFNEQFF.

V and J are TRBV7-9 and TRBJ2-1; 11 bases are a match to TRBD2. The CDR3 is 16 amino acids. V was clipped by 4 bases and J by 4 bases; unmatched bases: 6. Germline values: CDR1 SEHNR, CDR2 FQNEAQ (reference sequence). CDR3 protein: CASSSETSGVYNEQFF. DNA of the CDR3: TGTGCCAGCAGCTCTGAGACTAGCGGGGTATACAATGAGCAGTTCTTC.

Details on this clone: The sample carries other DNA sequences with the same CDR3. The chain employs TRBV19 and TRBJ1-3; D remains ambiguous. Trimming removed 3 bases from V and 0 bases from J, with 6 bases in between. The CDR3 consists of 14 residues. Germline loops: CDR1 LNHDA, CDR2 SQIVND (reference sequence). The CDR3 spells CASSMGSSGNTIYF. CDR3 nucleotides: TGTGCCAGTAGTATGGGCAGCTCTGGAAACACCATATATTTT.

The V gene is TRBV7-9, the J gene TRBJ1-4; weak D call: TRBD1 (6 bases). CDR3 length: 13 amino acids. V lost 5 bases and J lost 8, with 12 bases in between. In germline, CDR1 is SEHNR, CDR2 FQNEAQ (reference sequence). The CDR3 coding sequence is TGTGCCAGCAGCGCCACAGGGTTCGAAAAACTGTTTTTT. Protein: CASSATGFEKLFF.

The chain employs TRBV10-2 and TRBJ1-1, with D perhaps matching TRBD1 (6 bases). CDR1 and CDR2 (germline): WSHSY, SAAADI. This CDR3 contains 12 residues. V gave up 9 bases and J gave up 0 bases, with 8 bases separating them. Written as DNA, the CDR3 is TGCGCCAGTAGGACAGTGAACACTGAAGCTTTCTTT. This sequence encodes CASRTVNTEAFF.

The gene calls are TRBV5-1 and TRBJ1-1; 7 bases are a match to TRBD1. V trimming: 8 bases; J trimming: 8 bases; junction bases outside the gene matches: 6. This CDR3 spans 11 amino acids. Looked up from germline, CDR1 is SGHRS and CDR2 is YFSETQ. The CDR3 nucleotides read TGCGCCAGTACAGGGGCCGAAGAAGCTTTCTTT. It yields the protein CASTGAEEAFF.

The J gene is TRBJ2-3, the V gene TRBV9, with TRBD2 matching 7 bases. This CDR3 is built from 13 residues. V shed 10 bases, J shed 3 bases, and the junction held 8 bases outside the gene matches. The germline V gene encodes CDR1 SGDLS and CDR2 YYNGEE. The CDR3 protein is CASQLGGTDTQYF. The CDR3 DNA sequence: TGTGCCTCCCAGCTGGGGGGGACAGATACGCAGTATTTT.

CDR3 loop: CASSLSGGAGTGELFF. The CDR3 DNA reads TGTGCCAGCAGCCTTAGCGGGGGGGCGGGCACCGGGGAGCTGTTTTTT. The chain couples TRBV11-2 to TRBJ2-2, with 11 bases aligning to TRBD2. The length of the CDR3 is 16 residues. The ends lost 5 bases at V and 4 bases at J; junction bases unmatched: 6. Germline assignment: CDR1 SGHAT and CDR2 FQNNGV.

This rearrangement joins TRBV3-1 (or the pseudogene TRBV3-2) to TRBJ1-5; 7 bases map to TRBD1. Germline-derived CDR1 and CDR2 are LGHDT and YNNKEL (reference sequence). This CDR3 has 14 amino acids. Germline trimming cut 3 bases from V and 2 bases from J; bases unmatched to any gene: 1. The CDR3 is CASSHDRGNQPQHF. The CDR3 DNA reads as TGTGCCAGCAGCCACGACAGGGGCAATCAGCCCCAGCATTTT.

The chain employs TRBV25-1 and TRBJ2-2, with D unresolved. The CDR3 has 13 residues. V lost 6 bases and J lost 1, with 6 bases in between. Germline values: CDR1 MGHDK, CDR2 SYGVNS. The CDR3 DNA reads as TGTGCCAGCAGAAACAGGAACACCGGGGAGCTGTTTTTT. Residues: CASRNRNTGELFF.

CDR3: CASSIESQGQGAYEQYF. Here the CDR3 DNA reads TGTGCCAGTAGTATAGAGTCCCAGGGACAGGGGGCCTACGAGCAGTACTTC. The chain combines TRBV19 with TRBJ2-7; 11 positions agree with TRBD1. There are 17 residues in the CDR3. Germline V gene lookup returns CDR1 LNHDA and CDR2 SQIVND (reference sequence). V dropped 0 bases and J dropped 2; count of bases not matched to a gene: 6.

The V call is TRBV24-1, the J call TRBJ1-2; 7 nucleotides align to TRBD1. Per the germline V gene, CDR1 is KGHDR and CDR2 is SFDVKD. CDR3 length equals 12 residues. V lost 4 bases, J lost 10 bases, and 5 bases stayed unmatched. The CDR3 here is CATSEGDRPYTF. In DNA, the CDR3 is TGTGCCACCAGTGAGGGGGACAGACCCTACACCTTC.

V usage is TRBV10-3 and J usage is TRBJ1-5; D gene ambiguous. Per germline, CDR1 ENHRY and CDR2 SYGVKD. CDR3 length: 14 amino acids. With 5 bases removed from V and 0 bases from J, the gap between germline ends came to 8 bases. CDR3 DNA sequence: TGTGCCATCAGTAAGGAGAATAGCAATCAGCCCCAGCATTTT. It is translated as CAISKENSNQPQHF.

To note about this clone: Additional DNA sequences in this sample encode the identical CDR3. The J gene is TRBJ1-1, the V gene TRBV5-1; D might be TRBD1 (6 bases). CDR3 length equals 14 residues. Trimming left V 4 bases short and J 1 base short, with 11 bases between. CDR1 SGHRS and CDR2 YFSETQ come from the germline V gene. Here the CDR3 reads CASSTGQPNTEAFF. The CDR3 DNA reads TGCGCCAGCAGCACCGGACAGCCGAACACTGAAGCTTTCTTT. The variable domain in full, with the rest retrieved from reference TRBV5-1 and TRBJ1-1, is KAGVTQTPRYLIKTRGQQVTLSCSPISGHRSVSWYQQTPGQGLQFLFEYFSETQRNKGNFPGRFSGRQFSNSRSEMNVSTLELGDSALYLCASSTGQPNTEAFFGQGTRLTVV.

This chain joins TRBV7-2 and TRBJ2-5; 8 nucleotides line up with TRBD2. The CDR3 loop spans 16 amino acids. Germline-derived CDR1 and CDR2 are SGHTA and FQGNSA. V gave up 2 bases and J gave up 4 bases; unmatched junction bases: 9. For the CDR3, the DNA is TGTGCCAGCAGCTTAAGGGGTGCGGGGGGTAGAGAGACCCAGTACTTC. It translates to CASSLRGAGGRETQYF.

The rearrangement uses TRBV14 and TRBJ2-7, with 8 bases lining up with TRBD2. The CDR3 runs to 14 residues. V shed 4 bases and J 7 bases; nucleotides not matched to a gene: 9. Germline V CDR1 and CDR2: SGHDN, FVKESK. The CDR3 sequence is CASSPLGGAGEQYF. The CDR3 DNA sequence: TGTGCCAGCAGCCCGCTCGGGGGGGCTGGGGAGCAGTACTTC.

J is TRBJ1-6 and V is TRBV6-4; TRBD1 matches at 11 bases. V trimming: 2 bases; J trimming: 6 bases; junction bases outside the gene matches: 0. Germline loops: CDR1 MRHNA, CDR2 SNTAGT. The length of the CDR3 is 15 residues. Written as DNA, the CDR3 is TGTGCCAGCAGTGACGGGACAGGGGGTAATTCACCCCTCCACTTT. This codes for CASSDGTGGNSPLHF.

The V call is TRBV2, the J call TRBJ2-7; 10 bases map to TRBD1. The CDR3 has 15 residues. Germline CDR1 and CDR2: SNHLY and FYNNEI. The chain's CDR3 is CASSEWWDRGPITLV. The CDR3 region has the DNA TGTGCCAGCAGTGAATGGTGGGACAGGGGCCCTATTACTCTCGTC.

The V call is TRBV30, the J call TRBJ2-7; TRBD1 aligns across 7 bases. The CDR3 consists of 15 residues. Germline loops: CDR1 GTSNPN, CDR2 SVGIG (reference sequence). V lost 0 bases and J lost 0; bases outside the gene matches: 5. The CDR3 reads CAWSVLGGPSYEQYF. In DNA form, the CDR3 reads TGTGCCTGGAGTGTACTAGGGGGCCCCTCCTACGAGCAGTACTTC.

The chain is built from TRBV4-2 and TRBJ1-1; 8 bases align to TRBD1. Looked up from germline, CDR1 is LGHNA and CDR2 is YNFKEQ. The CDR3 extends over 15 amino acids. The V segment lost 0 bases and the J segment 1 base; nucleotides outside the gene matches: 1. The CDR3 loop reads CASSQEGQANTEAFF. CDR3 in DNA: TGTGCCAGCAGCCAAGAGGGACAGGCGAACACTGAAGCTTTCTTT.

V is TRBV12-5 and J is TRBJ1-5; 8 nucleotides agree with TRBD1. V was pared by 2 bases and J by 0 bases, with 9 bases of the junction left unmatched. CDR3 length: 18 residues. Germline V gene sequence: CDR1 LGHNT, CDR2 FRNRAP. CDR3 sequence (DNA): TGTGCTAGTGGTTTGAGCCGGCTGACAGGGGATAGCAATCAGCCCCAGCATTTT. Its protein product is CASGLSRLTGDSNQPQHF.

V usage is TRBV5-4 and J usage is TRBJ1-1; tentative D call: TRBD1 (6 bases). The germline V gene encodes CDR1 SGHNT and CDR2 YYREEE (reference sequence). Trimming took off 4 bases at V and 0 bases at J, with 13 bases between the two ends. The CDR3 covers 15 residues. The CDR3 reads CASSLQGPVNTEAFF. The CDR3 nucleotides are TGTGCCAGCAGCCTACAGGGACCCGTGAACACTGAAGCTTTCTTT. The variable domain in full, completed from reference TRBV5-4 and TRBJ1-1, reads ETGVTQSPTHLIKTRGQQVTLRCSSQSGHNTVSWYQQALGQGPQFIFQYYREEENGRGNFPPRFSGLQFPNYSSELNVNALELDDSALYLCASSLQGPVNTEAFFGQGTRLTVV.

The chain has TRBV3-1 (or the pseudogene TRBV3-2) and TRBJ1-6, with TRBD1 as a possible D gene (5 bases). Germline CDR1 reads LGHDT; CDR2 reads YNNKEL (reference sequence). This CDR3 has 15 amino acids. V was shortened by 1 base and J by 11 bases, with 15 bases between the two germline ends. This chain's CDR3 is CASSQGSQGLTPLHF. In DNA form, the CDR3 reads TGTGCCAGCAGCCAAGGGAGTCAGGGCTTAACACCCCTCCACTTT.

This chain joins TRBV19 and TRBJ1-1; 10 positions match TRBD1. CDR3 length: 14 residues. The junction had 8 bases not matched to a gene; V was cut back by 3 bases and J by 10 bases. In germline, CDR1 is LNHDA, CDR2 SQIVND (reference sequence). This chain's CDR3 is CASSIKTGGAAAFF. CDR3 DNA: TGTGCCAGTAGTATTAAGACAGGGGGCGCTGCAGCTTTCTTT.